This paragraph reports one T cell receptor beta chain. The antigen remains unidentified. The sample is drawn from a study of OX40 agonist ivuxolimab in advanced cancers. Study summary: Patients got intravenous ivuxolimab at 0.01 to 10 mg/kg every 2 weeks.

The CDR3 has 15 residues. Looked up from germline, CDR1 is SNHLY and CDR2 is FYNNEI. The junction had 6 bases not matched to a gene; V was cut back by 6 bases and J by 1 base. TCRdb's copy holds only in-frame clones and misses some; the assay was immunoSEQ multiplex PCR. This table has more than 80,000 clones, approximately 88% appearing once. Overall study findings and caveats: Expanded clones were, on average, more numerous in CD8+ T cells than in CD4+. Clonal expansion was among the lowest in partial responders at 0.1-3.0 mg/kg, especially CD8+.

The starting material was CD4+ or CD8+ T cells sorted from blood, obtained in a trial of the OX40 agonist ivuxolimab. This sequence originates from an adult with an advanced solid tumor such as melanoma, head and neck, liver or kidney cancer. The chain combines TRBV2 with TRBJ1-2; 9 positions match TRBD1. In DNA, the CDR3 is TGTGCCAGCAGAACCGGGACAGGGTATAACTATGGCTACACCTTC. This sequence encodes CASRTGTGYNYGYTF.